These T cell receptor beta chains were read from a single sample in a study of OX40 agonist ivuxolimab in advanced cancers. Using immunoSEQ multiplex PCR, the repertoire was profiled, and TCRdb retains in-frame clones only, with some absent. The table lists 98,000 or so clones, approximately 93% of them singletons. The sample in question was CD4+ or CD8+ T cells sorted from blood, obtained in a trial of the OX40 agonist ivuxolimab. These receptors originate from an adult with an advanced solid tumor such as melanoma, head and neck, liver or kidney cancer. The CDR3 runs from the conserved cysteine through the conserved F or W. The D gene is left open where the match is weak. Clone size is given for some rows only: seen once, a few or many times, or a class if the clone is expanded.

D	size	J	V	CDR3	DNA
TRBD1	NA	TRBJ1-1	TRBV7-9	CASSSGQGMNTEAFF	TGTGCCAGCAGCTCGGGACAGGGAATGAACACTGAAGCTTTCTTT
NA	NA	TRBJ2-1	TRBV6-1	CASSEINEQFF	TGTGCCAGCAGTGAGATCAATGAGCAGTTCTTC
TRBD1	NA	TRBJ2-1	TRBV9	CASSVGDRAYNEQFF	TGTGCCAGCAGCGTAGGGGACAGGGCCTACAATGAGCAGTTCTTC
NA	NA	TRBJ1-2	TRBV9	CASSVRRGYGYTF	TGTGCCAGCAGCGTCCGTCGGGGCTATGGCTACACCTTC
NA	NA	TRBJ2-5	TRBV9	CASSVDGGAGTQYF	TGTGCCAGCAGCGTAGATGGGGGGGCCGGGACCCAGTACTTC
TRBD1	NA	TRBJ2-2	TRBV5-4	CASSPVGGQGATGELFF	TGTGCCAGCAGCCCCGTGGGAGGACAGGGGGCTACCGGGGAGCTGTTTTTT
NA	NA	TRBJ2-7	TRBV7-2	CASSLEFAVSSYEQYF	TGTGCCAGCAGCTTAGAATTTGCGGTGAGCTCCTACGAGCAGTACTTC
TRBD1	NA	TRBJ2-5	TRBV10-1	CAIPRYRGTGGPQETQYF	TGCGCCATCCCTCGATACCGGGGGACAGGGGGTCCCCAAGAGACCCAGTACTTC
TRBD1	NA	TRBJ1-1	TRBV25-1	CASRQGAGAFF	TGTGCCAGCAGACAGGGGGCGGGAGCTTTCTTT
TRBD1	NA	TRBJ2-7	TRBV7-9	CASSATGDEQYF	TGTGCCAGCAGCGCAACAGGGGACGAGCAGTACTTC
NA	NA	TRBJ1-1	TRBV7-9	CASSLAGGGGGHTEAFF	TGTGCCAGCAGCTTAGCAGGTGGTGGAGGGGGACACACTGAAGCTTTCTTT
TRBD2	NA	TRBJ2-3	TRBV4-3	CASRKAGGSTDTQYF	TGCGCCAGCAGAAAAGCGGGGGGGAGCACAGATACGCAGTATTTT
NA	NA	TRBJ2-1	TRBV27	CASSGLGGSLNEQFF	TGTGCCAGCTCTGGCTTGGGGGGCAGCTTGAATGAGCAGTTCTTC
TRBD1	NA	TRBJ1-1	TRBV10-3	CAISQGAGYAEAFF	TGTGCCATCAGCCAGGGGGCTGGGTACGCTGAAGCTTTCTTT
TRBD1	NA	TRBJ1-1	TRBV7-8	CASSLEGGFRRSEAFF	TGTGCCAGCAGCTTAGAAGGGGGCTTCAGGAGGTCTGAAGCTTTCTTT
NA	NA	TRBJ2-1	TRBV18	CASSPRSGAKNEQFF	TGTGCCAGCTCACCACGTTCAGGGGCGAAAAATGAGCAGTTCTTC
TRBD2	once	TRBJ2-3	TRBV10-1	CASREGLAGADTQYF	TGCGCCAGCAGAGAGGGACTAGCGGGGGCAGATACGCAGTATTTT
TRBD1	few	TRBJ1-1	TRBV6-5	CASSFLLGQGSTEAFF	TGTGCCAGCAGTTTCCTCCTTGGACAGGGGAGCACTGAAGCTTTCTTT
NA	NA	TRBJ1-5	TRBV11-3	CASSLVPYSSQPQHF	TGTGCCAGCAGCTTAGTCCCATACTCTTCCCAGCCCCAGCATTTT
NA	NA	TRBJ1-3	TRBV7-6	CASSLQSAATGNTIYF	TGTGCCAGCAGCTTACAATCGGCGGCGACTGGAAACACCATATATTTT
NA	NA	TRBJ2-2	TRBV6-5	CASSPSSTGELFF	TGTGCCAGCAGCCCGAGCAGTACCGGGGAGCTGTTTTTT
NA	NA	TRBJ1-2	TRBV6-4	CASSEESGGGYGYTF	TGTGCCAGCAGTGAGGAGTCAGGAGGAGGCTATGGCTACACCTTC
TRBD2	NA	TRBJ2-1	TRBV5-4	CASSFATSVARSSYNEQFF	TGTGCCAGCTCCTTTGCGACTAGCGTGGCCCGGAGCTCCTACAATGAGCAGTTCTTC
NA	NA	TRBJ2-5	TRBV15	CATSEASETQYF	TGTGCCACCAGCGAGGCGTCGGAGACCCAGTACTTC
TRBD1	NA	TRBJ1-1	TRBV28	CASSSGTAIMNTEAFF	TGTGCCAGCAGTTCCGGGACAGCGATAATGAACACTGAAGCTTTCTTT
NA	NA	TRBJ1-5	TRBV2	CASSVRQGSSSNQPQHF	TGTGCCAGCAGTGTCCGGCAGGGGTCCTCAAGCAATCAGCCCCAGCATTTT
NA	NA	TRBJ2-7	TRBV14	CASSQGYEQYF	TGTGCCAGCAGCCAGGGGTACGAGCAGTACTTC